The present TCR beta chain was sequenced within a study of cytomegalovirus exposure and HLA in healthy donors. To note about this clone: Its target is not known.

This PCR relied on a set of 60 Vbeta primers and 13 Jbeta primers. TCRdb's table, derived via immunoSEQ multiplex PCR, lists solely in-frame clones and lacks some. The table includes more than 65,000 clones, roughly 80% detected once. The study, taken as a whole, reports: In a later analysis, across HLA loci, associated TCR counts were highest for DRB1, lowest for HLA-C.

The donors gave bone marrow, and they were healthy. Germline V gives CDR1 SGDLS, CDR2 YYNGEE. The CDR3 sequence is 16 residues long. Trimming stripped 1 base from V and 4 bases from J, with 14 bases between. This receptor was obtained from a man aged 40-49 years in good health and CMV-seronegative. This sequence joins TRBV9 and TRBJ2-2; a possible D gene is TRBD2 (6 bases). Sequencing was performed on PBMCs. The CDR3 spells CASSVFVGGSTGELFF. The CDR3 nucleotides read TGTGCCAGCAGCGTATTTGTGGGGGGAAGCACCGGGGAGCTGTTTTTT.